Below, 10 T cell receptor beta chains from the same sample are listed, as sequenced in a study of tumor-infiltrating lymphocytes in primary liver carcinoma. Using a constant-region primer together with ProtoScript II reverse transcriptase, TCR beta cDNA was made from approximately 500 ng of total RNA. Three-round nested multiplex PCR performed with slightly modified ARM-PCR produced the TCR beta libraries. Each of the first two PCR rounds ran approximately 11 cycles with TRBV1-TRBV30 forward and C-beta reverse primers. MiXCR, applied by TCRdb to the multiplex PCR reads, yields one record per CDR3 protein. Of some 38,000 distinct CDR3 sequences in the sample, around 74% are singletons; the top ten hold around 17%. Joint extraction of RNA and DNA used roughly 19-32 mg of bulk tissue that was unsorted. The specimen sequenced was liver tumor tissue from sampling region 4. As for subset: tumor region T4, right-lateral pole. These receptors all stem from a man between 40 and 49 years old with primary liver carcinoma and hepatitis B virus infection.

The chain couples TRBV28 to TRBJ2-3; TRBD2 matches at 9 bases. The CDR3 length is 14 residues. Germline trimming cut 10 bases from V and 6 bases from J; bases unmatched to any gene: 11. The germline V gene has CDR1 MDHEN and CDR2 SYDVKM. CDR3: CAIRAGGIQDTQYF. Here the CDR3 DNA reads TGTGCCATCAGAGCGGGGGGCATTCAGGATACGCAGTATTTT.

This clonotype showed up just a few times. Without the conserved terminal phenylalanine or tryptophan, this CDR3 likely stems from a read error. The rearrangement joins TRBV14 to TRBJ2-5; the D gene could be TRBD1 or TRBD2 (5 bases each). The CDR3 is made up of 17 amino acids. From germline, CDR1 is SGHDN and CDR2 FVKESK. CDR3 nucleotides: TGTGTCAGCAGCCTAGCCCGGAGAGGGGACCAGCAAGAGACCCAGTACCTC. Translation: CVSSLARRGDQQETQYL.

A word on this clonotype: A junction end diverges from the germline sequence, so it may reflect a read error. The chain links TRBV5-1 to TRBJ2-1; TRBD2 is a possible D gene (6 bases). This CDR3 has 12 residues. Germline V CDR1 and CDR2: SGHRS, YFSETQ. This CDR3 reads CASCSYSGEQFF. CDR3 bases: TGCGCCAGCTGCTCGTATAGCGGTGAGCAGTTTTTC. The full variable domain, rest sourced from reference TRBV5-1 and TRBJ2-1, is KAGVTQTPRYLIKTRGQQVTLSCSPISGHRSVSWYQQTPGQGLQFLFEYFSETQRNKGNFPGRFSGRQFSNSRSEMNVSTLELGDSALYLCASCSYSGEQFFGPGTRLTVL.

This clonotype was counted once. Since the CDR3 does not end with the conserved phenylalanine or tryptophan, this likely comes from a read error. This chain joins TRBV29-1 and TRBJ2-1; TRBD1 matches 7 bases. Per germline, CDR1 SQVTM and CDR2 ANQGSEA. The CDR3 covers 13 residues. CDR3 protein: CNVMLPGQDEQFI. The CDR3 bases are TGCAACGTCATGCTCCCTGGACAGGATGAGCAGTTCATC.

This clonotype was seen just once. The V and J genes are TRBV6-6 and TRBJ2-3; 8 nucleotides line up with TRBD2. In germline, CDR1 is MNHNY, CDR2 SVGAGI (reference sequence). Germline trimming cut 6 bases from V and 2 bases from J; bases unmatched to any gene: 13. The CDR3 is 17 amino acids. The chain's CDR3 is CASRPHGTSGITDTQYF. CDR3 in DNA: TGTGCCAGCAGACCGCATGGTACTAGCGGTATCACAGATACGCAGTATTTT.

Turning to this clonotype: A read error is likely, as this CDR3 ends without the conserved phenylalanine or tryptophan. This chain connects TRBV12-3 or TRBV12-4 to TRBJ2-2, with 7 bases aligning to TRBD2. There are 16 residues in the CDR3. CDR3 residues: CASSFGAGADTWELFV. CDR3 nucleotide sequence: TGTGCCAGCAGTTTCGGGGCGGGAGCGGACACCTGGGAGCTGTTTGTT.

This chain links TRBV20-1 with TRBJ2-3, with 9 bases aligning to TRBD2. The length of the CDR3 is 17 residues. Germline values: CDR1 DFQATT, CDR2 SNEGSKA (reference sequence). In nucleotides, the CDR3 is TGCAGGGGCCGGGGGCGGGAGGGCCGAAACCCCACAGATACGCAGTATTTT. This translates into CRGRGREGRNPTDTQYF.

Turning to this clonotype: The junction and the germline gene differ at one end; a read error may be behind it. The chain employs TRBV14 and TRBJ2-3; D perhaps matches TRBD1 (5 bases). This CDR3 has 13 amino acids. Germline V lookup: CDR1 SGHDN, CDR2 FVKESK. The CDR3 sequence: CASSRGYTGMQCF. The CDR3 DNA reads as TGCGCCAGCAGCCGAGGATACACAGGTATGCAGTGTTTT. Full variable domain (remainder filled in from reference TRBV14 and TRBJ2-3): EAGVTQFPSHSVIEKGQTVTLRCDPISGHDNLYWYRRVMGKEIKFLLHFVKESKQDESGMPNNRFLAERTGGTYSTLKVQPAELEDSGVYFCASSRGYTGMQCFGPGTRLTVL.

For this clonotype: Mismatch with germline at one junction end may stem from a read error. The V gene is TRBV6-1, the J gene TRBJ2-4; maybe TRBD1 (7 bases). Germline CDR1 and CDR2: MNHNS and SASEGT. CDR3 length equals 16 residues. CDR3: CASSTAGGSGKNIQYF. The CDR3 nucleotides are TGTGCCAGCAGTACCGCAGGGGGGTCCGGCAAAAACATCCAGTACTTC.

This clonotype appeared once. The conserved phenylalanine or tryptophan is not found at the CDR3 terminus, so this likely reflects a read error. The J gene is TRBJ1-6, the V gene TRBV11-2; D remains unclear. Germline lookup yields CDR1 SGHAT and CDR2 FQNNGV. The CDR3 totals 13 residues. The CDR3 sequence is CASSLDINSRLHS. In DNA form, the CDR3 reads TGTGCCAGCAGCTTAGACATAAATTCACGCCTCCACTCT.